The entry below describes one T cell receptor (beta chain). This CDR3 has 15 residues. The V segment lost 1 base and the J segment 5 bases; nucleotides outside the gene matches: 5. Germline assignment: CDR1 MGHRA and CDR2 YSYEKL. This sample was taken from a study of technical replicates of blood from a few donors. The data were produced by immunoSEQ multiplex PCR, yet TCRdb's version contains in-frame clones alone and is incomplete. This table holds nearly 80,000 clones, approximately 96% found once. V gene TRBV4-1 combines with J gene TRBJ1-1, with 9 bases that match TRBD1. This TCR was sampled from a human donor in good health. The sample consisted of T cells isolated from PBMCs. CDR3 protein: CASSQVQGAETEAFF. The DNA of the CDR3 is TGCGCCAGCAGCCAAGTACAGGGGGCAGAGACTGAAGCTTTCTTT.